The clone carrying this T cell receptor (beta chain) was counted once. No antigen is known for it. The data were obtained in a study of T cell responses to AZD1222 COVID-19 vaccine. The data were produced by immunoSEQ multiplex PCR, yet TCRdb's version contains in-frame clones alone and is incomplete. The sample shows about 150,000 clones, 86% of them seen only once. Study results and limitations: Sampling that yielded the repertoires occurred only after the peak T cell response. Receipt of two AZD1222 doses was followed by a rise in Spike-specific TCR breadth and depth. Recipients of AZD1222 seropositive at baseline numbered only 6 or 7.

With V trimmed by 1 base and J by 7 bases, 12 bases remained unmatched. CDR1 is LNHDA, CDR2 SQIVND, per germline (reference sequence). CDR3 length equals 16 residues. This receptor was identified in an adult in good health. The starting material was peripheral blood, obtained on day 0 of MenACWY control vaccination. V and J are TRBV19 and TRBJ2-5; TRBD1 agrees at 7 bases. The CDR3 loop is CASSIASRGRIGTQYF. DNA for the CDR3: TGTGCCAGTAGTATAGCCTCGAGGGGGCGGATCGGGACCCAGTACTTC.